These T cell receptor beta chains were read from a single sample in a study of cytotoxic CD8 clonotypes in ibrutinib-treated CLL. The table came from immunoSEQ multiplex PCR; TCRdb's copy has only in-frame clones and leaves some out. The profile shows about 92,000 clones, roughly three quarters of them singletons. The specimen comprised PBMCs, sampled after 24 months of ibrutinib treatment. The receptors here all came from a human donor with chronic lymphocytic leukemia. Each CDR3 is given with its conserved first and last residue. A D gene is named only where the DNA matches it firmly. Clone size appears in some rows only: once, few, many, or a class for an expanded clone.

>.|TRBJ2-3|TRBV28|TRBD2
CASDKTSGRAGTQYF
TGTGCCAGCGATAAGACTAGCGGGAGGGCCGGTACGCAGTATTTT
>few|TRBJ1-5|TRBV2|TRBD1
CASAIQGNSNQPQHF
TGTGCCAGCGCAATACAGGGGAATAGCAATCAGCCCCAGCATTTT
>few|TRBJ2-3|TRBV29-1|.
CSVGDTDTQYF
TGCAGCGTTGGAGACACAGATACGCAGTATTTT
>.|TRBJ1-1|TRBV28|.
CATLYQGVAFF
TGTGCCACCTTGTACCAGGGAGTAGCTTTCTTT
>.|TRBJ1-2|TRBV28|.
CASSLKGYGYTF
TGTGCCAGCAGTTTAAAGGGTTATGGCTACACCTTC
>.|TRBJ2-2|TRBV5-6|TRBD2
CASSLVGLATNTGELFF
TGTGCCAGCAGCTTGGTGGGACTAGCGACTAACACCGGGGAGCTGTTTTTT
>few|TRBJ1-5|TRBV30|TRBD1
CAWSSGQTNQPQHF
TGTGCCTGGAGTTCGGGACAGACAAATCAGCCCCAGCATTTT
>few|TRBJ1-2|TRBV29-1|.
CSGGEARLAGYTF
TGCAGCGGCGGGGAGGCACGGTTGGCCGGCTACACCTTC
>.|TRBJ2-1|TRBV20-1|.
CSAPELSEQFF
TGCAGTGCTCCCGAACTCAGTGAGCAGTTCTTC
>.|TRBJ2-7|TRBV29-1|TRBD1
CSVEQGAHEQYF
TGCAGCGTTGAACAGGGGGCCCACGAGCAGTACTTC
>once|TRBJ2-3|TRBV7-2|.
CASSPLGDTQYF
TGTGCCAGCAGCCCCTTGGGAGATACGCAGTATTTT
>once|TRBJ2-1|TRBV28|TRBD2
CASSAPGTSGSTRLF
TGTGCCAGCAGTGCCCCCGGGACTAGCGGATCCACTCGGCTCTTC
>few|TRBJ1-1|TRBV29-1|.
CSVEGIQMNTEAFF
TGCAGCGTTGAAGGCATACAGATGAACACTGAAGCTTTCTTT
>.|TRBJ1-1|TRBV7-9|.
CASSTQGDTEAFF
TGTGCCAGCAGCACACAGGGAGACACTGAAGCTTTCTTT
>.|TRBJ1-3|TRBV7-6|.
CASSPTLGSSGNTIYF
TGTGCCAGCAGCCCAACACTGGGAAGCTCTGGAAACACCATATATTTT
>.|TRBJ2-1|TRBV5-1|TRBD2
CASSFGGGQAYNEQFF
TGCGCCAGCAGCTTCGGGGGAGGGCAAGCCTACAATGAGCAGTTCTTC
>few|TRBJ2-3|TRBV7-9|TRBD2
CASSRTYQTSGKGDTQYF
TGTGCCAGCAGCCGTACATACCAGACTAGCGGGAAAGGGGATACGCAGTATTTT
>once|TRBJ2-1|TRBV29-1|.
CSVGRSSYNEQFF
TGCAGCGTTGGAAGGAGCTCCTACAATGAGCAGTTCTTC
>.|TRBJ1-2|TRBV10-2|TRBD1
CASSGQGVGYGYTF
TGCGCCAGCAGCGGACAGGGGGTCGGCTATGGCTACACCTTC
>.|TRBJ2-1|TRBV4-1|.
CASSPRVAAGGWDEQFF
TGCGCCAGCAGCCCCCGGGTAGCGGCAGGGGGATGGGATGAGCAGTTCTTC
>.|TRBJ1-5|TRBV2|.
CASSEMAFSQPQHF
TGTGCCAGCAGTGAAATGGCTTTTAGCCAGCCCCAGCATTTT
>.|TRBJ1-5|TRBV7-2|TRBD1
CASSSGTGWYQPQHF
TGTGCCAGCAGCTCCGGGACAGGGTGGTATCAGCCCCAGCATTTT
>.|TRBJ2-7|TRBV27|.
CASIGFVGYSYEQYF
TGTGCCAGCATCGGATTCGTGGGTTACTCCTACGAGCAGTACTTC
>.|TRBJ2-7|TRBV5-1|TRBD2
CASSLDPSGSSSYEQYF
TGCGCCAGCAGCTTGGATCCCAGCGGGAGTTCCTCCTACGAGCAGTACTTC
>.|TRBJ2-7|TRBV20-1|.
CSARPRYEQYF
TGCAGTGCTCGACCCAGGTACGAGCAGTACTTC
>.|TRBJ1-2|TRBV19|.
CASQDAGRLYGYTF
TGTGCCAGTCAAGACGCGGGACGGCTATATGGCTACACCTTC
>.|TRBJ1-6|TRBV5-6|.
CASSTQETHSPLHF
TGTGCCAGCAGCACTCAGGAAACCCATTCACCCCTCCACTTT
>.|TRBJ1-2|TRBV5-6|TRBD1
CASSSGQGAFRYGYTF
TGTGCCAGCAGCTCGGGACAGGGGGCGTTTAGGTATGGCTACACCTTC
>.|TRBJ2-7|TRBV18|TRBD1
CASSQPGQGAYEQYF
TGTGCCAGCTCACAACCGGGACAGGGGGCCTACGAGCAGTACTTC
>.|TRBJ2-2|TRBV7-8|.
CASSSGQLGELFF
TGTGCCAGCAGCTCGGGTCAGTTGGGGGAGCTGTTTTTT
>.|TRBJ2-1|TRBV7-8|.
CASSFALPINEQFF
TGTGCCAGCAGCTTCGCACTACCAATCAATGAGCAGTTCTTC
>.|TRBJ1-1|TRBV5-1|.
CASSPPGSTEAFF
TGCGCCAGCAGCCCTCCGGGATCGACTGAAGCTTTCTTT
>.|TRBJ2-3|TRBV7-9|.
CASSSMAGDTQYF
TGTGCCAGCAGCTCTATGGCCGGAGATACGCAGTATTTT
>.|TRBJ2-2|TRBV2|TRBD1
CASSERENRGAGELFF
TGTGCCAGCAGTGAAAGGGAGAACAGGGGAGCCGGGGAGCTGTTTTTT
>.|TRBJ2-7|TRBV7-9|.
CASRVGVNEQYF
TGTGCCAGCCGGGTTGGTGTAAACGAGCAGTACTTC
>.|TRBJ2-1|TRBV5-4|.
CASTTKVGQGLDNEQFF
TGTGCCAGCACCACCAAAGTGGGGCAGGGGCTCGACAATGAGCAGTTCTTC
>.|TRBJ1-2|TRBV4-2|.
CASSMDSFGYTF
TGTGCCAGCAGCATGGACAGTTTCGGCTACACCTTC
>.|TRBJ1-2|TRBV25-1|.
CASSDTGTPYGYTF
TGTGCCAGCAGTGACACCGGGACACCTTATGGCTACACCTTC
>.|TRBJ2-1|TRBV6-6|TRBD2
CASSYSRETYNEQFF
TGTGCCAGCAGTTACTCGCGGGAGACCTACAATGAGCAGTTCTTC
>few|TRBJ2-1|TRBV27|TRBD2
CASSAGTSGRRPGNEQFF
TGTGCCAGCAGTGCCGGGACTAGCGGGAGGAGACCTGGGAATGAGCAGTTCTTC
>.|TRBJ2-2|TRBV6-4|.
CASSVEGPIEIEELFF
TGTGCCAGCAGTGTGGAGGGGCCAATCGAAATTGAGGAGCTGTTTTTT
>.|TRBJ1-6|TRBV2|.
CASSNGQLNSPLHF
TGTGCCAGCAGTAACGGACAGCTCAATTCACCCCTCCACTTT
>.|TRBJ2-1|TRBV5-5|.
CASSLEPYNEQFF
TGTGCCAGCAGCTTGGAGCCTTACAATGAGCAGTTCTTC
>many|TRBJ1-2|TRBV28|TRBD1
CASSLTGPYGYTF
TGTGCCAGCAGTTTGACAGGGCCCTATGGCTACACCTTC
>.|TRBJ1-1|TRBV21-1|.
CASSSRQGTPGIPEAFF
TGTGCCAGCAGCAGCCGACAGGGGACGCCGGGGATCCCTGAAGCTTTCTTT
>.|TRBJ2-5|TRBV18|.
CASSPASGYQETQYF
TGTGCCAGCTCACCAGCATCTGGGTACCAAGAGACCCAGTACTTC
>few|TRBJ1-3|TRBV19|.
CASSFDRSSGNTIYF
TGTGCCAGTAGTTTCGACAGGAGCTCTGGAAACACCATATATTTT
>once|TRBJ2-1|TRBV7-9|.
CASSLGDEQFF
TGTGCCAGCAGCCTAGGAGATGAGCAGTTCTTC
>.|TRBJ2-7|TRBV6-6|.
CASSYKGDGYEQYF
TGTGCCAGCAGTTACAAGGGGGACGGCTACGAGCAGTACTTC
>.|TRBJ2-7|TRBV7-8|.
CASSPGLTYEQYF
TGTGCCAGCAGCCCGGGACTCACCTACGAGCAGTACTTC
>once|TRBJ2-3|TRBV4-2|TRBD2
CASSPAGGADTQYF
TGTGCCAGCAGCCCTGCCGGGGGGGCAGATACGCAGTATTTT
>.|TRBJ1-1|TRBV21-1|.
CASSNRQGGMNTEAFF
TGTGCCAGCAGCAATCGGCAGGGGGGGATGAACACTGAAGCTTTCTTT
>few|TRBJ1-5|TRBV27|.
CASGRRDGSNQPQHF
TGTGCCAGCGGCCGCCGGGACGGTAGCAATCAGCCCCAGCATTTT
>.|TRBJ2-3|TRBV5-1|.
CASFRDTSTDTQYF
TGCGCCAGCTTCCGGGACACATCCACAGATACGCAGTATTTT
>.|TRBJ2-1|TRBV5-1|TRBD2
CASSLKREAMYNEQFF
TGCGCCAGCAGCTTGAAGCGGGAGGCAATGTACAATGAGCAGTTCTTC
>.|TRBJ1-2|TRBV25-1|.
CASNNRKDGYTF
TGTGCCAGCAATAATCGGAAAGATGGCTACACCTTC
>.|TRBJ2-3|TRBV5-6|TRBD1
CASSAGQGTDTQYF
TGTGCCAGCAGCGCGGGACAGGGGACAGATACGCAGTATTTT